The 3 T cell receptor beta chains listed next were all sequenced from one sample in a study of blood T cell repertoires in COVID-19. Clones were sequenced by immunoSEQ multiplex PCR, and TCRdb holds only the in-frame ones, with some missing. This table has over 100,000 clones, 84% appearing once. Sequencing input: PBMCs or T cells enriched from blood (not recorded which). These receptors came from a young woman who had recovered from COVID-19.

The chain combines TRBV10-3 with TRBJ2-1, with TRBD1 matching over 7 bases. Germline V gives CDR1 ENHRY, CDR2 SYGVKD. With 5 bases clipped from V and 6 bases from J, the junction kept 4 bases outside the gene matches. The CDR3 is 13 residues long. CDR3 nucleotide sequence: TGTGCCATCAGTCTGACAGGGTCCAATGAGCAGTTCTTC. Translation: CAISLTGSNEQFF.

The V gene is TRBV19, the J gene TRBJ2-6; tentatively, D is TRBD2 (5 bases). Germline values: CDR1 LNHDA, CDR2 SQIVND (reference sequence). This CDR3 region has 16 residues. Trimming left V 7 bases short and J 4 bases short, with 17 bases between. CDR3: CASTPAGGSGANVLTF. The CDR3 DNA reads as TGTGCCAGTACTCCGGCGGGCGGTTCGGGGGCCAACGTCCTGACTTTC.

V gene TRBV6-6 combines with J gene TRBJ1-2, with D possibly matching TRBD1 (6 bases). The length of the CDR3 is 15 residues. Germline V gene data show CDR1 as MNHNY and CDR2 as SVGAGI (reference sequence). V shed 3 bases and J shed 4 bases, with 15 bases lying between them. The CDR3 bases are TGTGCCAGCAGTTATTACCCTACAGGGCTCTATGGCTACACCTTC. Its translation: CASSYYPTGLYGYTF.